This T cell receptor (beta chain) was obtained from a study of blood T cell repertoires in COVID-19. TCRdb's copy holds only in-frame clones and misses some; the assay was immunoSEQ multiplex PCR. The sample lists approximately 63,000 clones; 91% were seen once. From germline, CDR1 is SGHAT and CDR2 FQNNGV. This CDR3 spans 15 amino acids. V was trimmed by 5 bases and J by 0 bases, leaving 14 bases between them. This clonotype was obtained from a human donor in a cohort sampled during active COVID-19. The chain uses TRBV11-2 and TRBJ2-7; no definite D call. Sequencing was carried out using peripheral blood. The CDR3 region has the DNA TGTGCCAGCAGCACCAGCGTGGCTACCTCCTACGAGCAGTACTTC. Amino acids: CASSTSVATSYEQYF.